What follows are 20 T cell receptor beta chains derived from one specimen sequenced in a study of CD4 and CD8 cells across lung adenocarcinoma regions. TCRdb fed the PCR reads into MiXCR, producing one record per CDR3 protein. This table has some 20,000 distinct CDR3 sequences, roughly 56% appearing once. Source material: CD8+ T cells from the center of a lung tumor. The receptors here all came from a female donor with lung adenocarcinoma. The CD4 and CD8 labels of this study may be unreliable.

As concerns this clonotype: Germline and junction disagree at one end, which may indicate a read error. The rearrangement uses TRBV27 and TRBJ1-5; D unresolved. The CDR3 length is 13 residues. Germline V CDR1 and CDR2: MNHEY, SMNVEV (reference sequence). CDR3 region: CANSFDWRQPQHF. The CDR3 DNA follows: TGTGCCAACAGTTTTGACTGGCGCCAGCCCCAGCATTTT.

This clonotype was found many times. The chain links TRBV3-1 to TRBJ2-1, with D possibly TRBD2 on 6 matching bases. Germline V gives CDR1 LGHDT, CDR2 YNNKEL (reference sequence). CDR3 length: 18 residues. V was cut by 1 base and J by 10 bases, with 26 bases left in between. The CDR3 sequence: CASSQGKRGVTRGEEQFF. In nucleotides, the CDR3 is TGTGCCAGCAGCCAAGGGAAAAGGGGCGTAACACGCGGGGAGGAGCAGTTCTTC.

This clonotype was picked up one time. The chain carries TRBV11-2 and TRBJ2-1, with TRBD1 identical over 10 bases. The J call may be wrong; the DNA end is better matched by TRBJ2-7. CDR1 and CDR2 (germline): SGHAT, FQNNGV. The CDR3 totals 16 residues. The CDR3 nucleotides are TGTGCCAGCAGTCACCACTGGGACAGGGGCCTCAATGCGCAGTACTTC. It specifies CASSHHWDRGLNAQYF.

This clonotype was recorded at least ten times. The chain combines TRBV6-1 with TRBJ1-5, with TRBD1 matching 10 bases. V gave up 4 bases and J gave up 7 bases; unmatched junction bases: 1. CDR3 size: 13 residues. Germline V gene lookup returns CDR1 MNHNS and CDR2 SASEGT. CDR3 protein: CASSVGQGQPQHF. The CDR3 DNA reads TGTGCCAGCAGTGTGGGACAGGGGCAGCCCCAGCATTTT.

The chain couples TRBV27 to TRBJ2-5, with a weak D call TRBD2 (7 bases). Germline V gene data show CDR1 as MNHEY and CDR2 as SMNVEV (reference sequence). CDR3 size: 15 residues. CDR3 loop: CGGRRGGRGQETQYF. CDR3 coding DNA: TGTGGCGGGAGACGCGGGGGCCGGGGCCAAGAGACCCAGTACTTC.

This clonotype was observed at least ten times. This rearrangement joins TRBV10-2 to TRBJ2-1; 10 bases match TRBD1. CDR3 length: 14 amino acids. V lost 4 bases, J lost 5 bases, and 2 bases stayed unmatched. Germline V gene data show CDR1 as WSHSY and CDR2 as SAAADI. Here the CDR3 DNA reads TGCGCCAGCAGTGGGGGGACAGGGGACAATGAGCAGTTCTTC. The encoded protein is CASSGGTGDNEQFF.

The chain employs TRBV10-1 and TRBJ2-5, with D perhaps TRBD1 (5 bases). CDR1 is WNHNN and CDR2 is SYGVQD in the germline V gene (reference sequence). The CDR3 has 14 residues. The V gene lost 4 bases and the J gene lost 4 bases, with 13 bases spanning the gap. Written as DNA, the CDR3 is TGCGCCAGCAGTGGACAGCTTGGCCCAGAGACCCAGTACTTC. Translation gives CASSGQLGPETQYF.

The chain combines TRBV27 with TRBJ2-1, with 8 bases lining up with TRBD1. CDR3 length: 15 amino acids. Germline V gives CDR1 MNHEY, CDR2 SMNVEV (reference sequence). The V segment lost 6 bases and the J segment 2 bases; nucleotides outside the gene matches: 6. In nucleotides, the CDR3 is TGTGCCAGCAGGCCGCCAGGGGGCGCCTACAATGAGCAGTTCTTC. It specifies CASRPPGGAYNEQFF.

On this clonotype itself: No conserved phenylalanine or tryptophan ends this CDR3, so it is likely a read error. The rearrangement uses TRBV10-1 and TRBJ2-5, with 7 nucleotides matching TRBD2. The DNA matches TRBJ2-1 better at its end, which makes the J call doubtful. Germline loops: CDR1 WNHNN, CDR2 SYGVQD (reference sequence). This CDR3 region has 10 residues. CDR3 residues: CAMGGKTQFL. In DNA form, the CDR3 reads TGCGCCATGGGAGGGAAGACCCAGTTCTTG.

About this clonotype: One end of the junction does not line up with germline, which may come from a read error. The V and J genes are TRBV10-3 and TRBJ2-4; TRBD1 matches at 7 bases. The CDR3 sequence is 14 residues long. Germline CDR1 reads ENHRY; CDR2 reads SYGVKD. In DNA, the CDR3 is TGTGCGGGGAAGGGGGCGGGTCAGGGAAACATCCAGTACTTC. This sequence encodes CAGKGAGQGNIQYF.

The chain uses TRBV7-2 and TRBJ2-1; possible D gene TRBD1, 7 bases. CDR1 and CDR2 (germline): SGHTA, FQGNSA. The CDR3 has 15 residues. V lost 4 bases and J lost 10, with 20 bases in between. DNA for the CDR3: TGTGCCAGCAGCTCGACAGGGTGGGAGCGGGCCGAGCAGTTCTTC. It translates to CASSSTGWERAEQFF.

This clonotype has ten or more counts. The rearrangement links TRBV20-1 to TRBJ2-3; unclear D gene. The ends were cut back, 5 bases at V and 3 bases at J, with 18 bases in the middle. This CDR3 region has 15 residues. Germline CDR1 is DFQATT and CDR2 is SNEGSKA (reference sequence). The CDR3: CSAPDGHKGTDTQYF. For the CDR3, the DNA is TGCAGTGCTCCCGACGGGCATAAAGGAACAGATACGCAGTATTTT.

By share, this clonotype ranks as medium-sized. J is TRBJ2-5 and V is TRBV25-1; 7 bases are a match to TRBD1. Germline trimming cut 0 bases from V and 2 bases from J; bases unmatched to any gene: 0. The CDR3 totals 14 residues. From germline, CDR1 is MGHDK and CDR2 SYGVNS. CDR3 DNA sequence: TGTGCCAGCAGTGAATACAGGGGGCAAGAGACCCAGTACTTC. Encoded protein: CASSEYRGQETQYF.

This clonotype is deemed medium-sized (0.01 to 0.1%). The DNA for the CDR3 is TGTGCCAGCAGAAGACTAGCGGGTAACACCGGGGAGCTGTTTTTT. It translates to CASRRLAGNTGELFF. The rearrangement uses TRBV6-5 and TRBJ2-2, with 10 bases aligning to TRBD2. CDR1 is MNHEY and CDR2 is SVGAGI in the germline V gene. The CDR3 extends over 15 amino acids. Trimming at V came to 6 bases and at J to 2 bases, leaving 3 bases not matched to a gene.

CDR3 nucleotide sequence: TGTGCCAGCAGTTATTACCAGACTGACCAAGATACGCAGTATTTT. It is translated as CASSYYQTDQDTQYF. The rearrangement uses TRBV6-5 and TRBJ2-3; D not resolved. The CDR3 has 15 residues. Germline CDR1 MNHEY, CDR2 SVGAGI. The V end was cut by 3 bases, the J end by 5 bases, with 15 bases between.

J is TRBJ2-1 and V is TRBV30; D unclear. Germline CDR1 GTSNPN, CDR2 SVGIG (reference sequence). The CDR3 is 15 amino acids. V shed 2 bases and J shed 0 bases, with 11 bases lying between them. The CDR3 DNA reads TGTGCCTGGAGTTTAGGGTCTAGCTCCTACAATGAGCAGTTCTTC. It encodes CAWSLGSSSYNEQFF.

This clonotype was observed a handful of times. The chain carries TRBV4-1 and TRBJ1-2; D gene uncertain. V was clipped by 4 bases and J by 4 bases, with 10 bases between them. CDR3 size: 13 residues. The germline V gene has CDR1 MGHRA and CDR2 YSYEKL. Here the CDR3 reads CASSPEGAYGYTF. The CDR3 DNA is TGCGCCAGCAGCCCTGAGGGAGCCTATGGCTACACCTTC.

About this clonotype: One end of the junction fails to match germline, which may point to a read error. This sequence joins TRBV6-1 and TRBJ2-4, with D maybe TRBD1 (7 bases). CDR3 length: 14 residues. Germline V CDR1 and CDR2: MNHNS, SASEGT. The CDR3 nucleotides are TGTGCCGGCAGGGGGACGGGGGCCAAAAACATGCAGTATTTC. Amino acid sequence: CAGRGTGAKNMQYF.

The sample holds a few counts of this clonotype. The V and J genes are TRBV7-9 and TRBJ2-2; D gene unclear. Trimming took off 0 bases at V and 7 bases at J, with 6 bases between the two ends. CDR1 and CDR2 from the germline V gene are SEHNR and FQNEAQ (reference sequence). The CDR3 has 13 amino acids. The CDR3 DNA reads TGTGCCAGCAGCTTAGCGGAGCTCGGGGAGCTGTTTTTT. Its protein product is CASSLAELGELFF.

This rearrangement joins TRBV6-1 to TRBJ2-1; D might be TRBD2 (5 bases). The last part of the DNA fits TRBJ2-5 better; the J call may be wrong. From germline, CDR1 is MNHNS and CDR2 SASEGT. This CDR3 comprises 13 residues. DNA for the CDR3: TGTGCCACCGCGGACTCGTTCGGAGAGACCCAGTACTTC. It codes for CATADSFGETQYF.